The TCR beta chain under discussion was sequenced for a study of shared clonotypes between healthy human individuals. Across the whole study: Each donor's CD8 memory used one plate, CD8 naive two, each CD4 subset three. Regarding the study as a whole: A handful of donors shared about 4.8% of their naive CD4 clonotypes.

The study drew its donors from healthy HIV-negative adults without recent acute infections or vaccinations. Repertoires were generated with immunoSEQ multiplex PCR, while TCRdb's copy carries only in-frame clones and drops some. The sample has around 750,000 clones; under 80% are singletons. As regards this clone: As yet, its antigen is unknown.

The CDR3 covers 13 residues. Trimming removed 4 bases from V and 7 bases from J, with 11 bases in between. Germline CDR1 reads SGHRS; CDR2 reads YFSETQ. The sequenced sample was memory CD4+ T cells sorted from blood. Described subset: CD45RA-negative fraction. V gene TRBV5-1 combines with J gene TRBJ1-4; D might be TRBD1 (6 bases). This receptor was obtained from a woman aged 25-40 years in good health. The CDR3 DNA reads TGCGCCAGCAGCCTAGGACAGTTTGAAAAACTGTTTTTT. It encodes CASSLGQFEKLFF.